This T cell receptor (beta chain) was obtained from a study of blood T cell repertoires in COVID-19. About the study: The analysed material was cDNA or gDNA that came from T cells, B-cell-depleted T cells, or PBMCs.

Cohort 3 recovery required two negative PCRs, clearance, or symptom resolution. The table came from immunoSEQ multiplex PCR; TCRdb's copy has only in-frame clones and leaves some out. The sample includes 150,000 to 200,000 clones, 85% to 90% of them seen just once. Sequencing was performed on PBMCs or T cells enriched from blood (not recorded which). This sequence was found in a woman in her 50s who had recovered from COVID-19.

CDR3 nucleotide sequence: TGTGCCAGCAGTGCCGGGTCCTCGGGGACCCAGTACTTC. This codes for CASSAGSSGTQYF. The V gene is TRBV7-9, the J gene TRBJ2-5; D unclear. The CDR3 spans 13 residues. From germline, CDR1 is SEHNR and CDR2 FQNEAQ (reference sequence). Deletions cut 6 bases from V and 7 bases from J, with 15 bases between.